This TCR beta chain was identified in a study of cytomegalovirus exposure and HLA in healthy donors. On this clone: Its specificity is unknown.

Findings and limits, study-wide: The CMV antigen specificity of a few CMV-associated chains was confirmed through in vitro analysis.

The CDR3 covers 14 residues. Germline V gene sequence: CDR1 GTSNPN, CDR2 SVGIG (reference sequence). After removal of 3 bases from V and 8 bases from J, the junction contained 8 bases not matched to a gene. Clones were read by immunoSEQ multiplex PCR, and TCRdb kept only the in-frame ones, dropping some. The data contain about 200,000 clones, around 80% of them singletons. The sequenced sample was PBMCs. The chain employs TRBV30 and TRBJ1-4, with TRBD1 identical over 8 bases. The sequence was obtained from a young woman in good health and CMV-seropositive. The CDR3 region is CAWRLGDRREKLFF. Written as DNA, the CDR3 is TGTGCCTGGAGGCTGGGGGACAGGCGGGAAAAACTGTTTTTT.